This T cell receptor (beta chain) was documented in a study of T cells in Graves' hyperthyroidism and ophthalmopathy. Concerning this clonotype: Its antigen is as yet unknown.

Clinical Activity Scores of at least 3, NOSPECS grades of at least 4 and durations under 3 months characterized ophthalmopathy patients. TCR beta CDR3 regions were amplified from RNA. The TCR CDR3 first-round RT-PCR relied on the HTBI primer set. MiXCR, run by TCRdb on the multiplex PCR reads, gives a single entry per CDR3 protein. The table includes around 500,000 distinct CDR3 sequences, about 16% detected once. This CDR3 comprises 17 residues. In germline, CDR1 is SGHKS, CDR2 YYEKEE (reference sequence). V shed 6 bases and J shed 6 bases, with 25 bases lying between them. Notes on the study in general: Most thyroid-expanded clonotypes above 0.001 were also found in blood.

V usage is TRBV5-5 and J usage is TRBJ1-5, with D possibly matching TRBD1 (5 bases). This clonotype was sampled from a woman aged 25 to 39 with Graves' ophthalmopathy. The material sequenced was blood. CDR3 coding DNA: TGTGCCAGCAACCTTGGGAGCAGGGACGCACCAGGTCAGCCCCAGCATTTT. It yields the protein CASNLGSRDAPGQPQHF.